This T cell receptor beta chain stems from a study of T-cell memory formation after mild COVID-19. Notes on the study in general: Clones shrinking between day 15 and 85 showed a balanced CD4/CD8 split, and those that grew later tilted toward CD4+. Memory cells collected pre-infection included some clones that later responded, suggesting cross-reactive memory joined. Shrinking CD4+ clones resided mostly in CM and EM, and CD8+ ones in EMRA.

Germline V gene lookup returns CDR1 SGHRS and CDR2 YFSETQ. The CDR3 consists of 13 residues. V was clipped by 3 bases and J by 5 bases, with 12 bases between them. TCRdb recomputed calls from the 5' RACE reads with MiXCR, one row per CDR3 protein. The data show approximately 350,000 distinct CDR3 sequences, under 30% seen once. A few counts support this clonotype. Its antigen is undetermined. Sequenced material: PBMCs or a T cell subset sorted from them (not recorded which). This receptor was obtained from an adult woman who had mild COVID-19 (a few samples of this study predate the infection). Cell type and time point are not known. The J gene is TRBJ2-7, the V gene TRBV5-1; the D is unclear. DNA for the CDR3: TGCGCCAGCAGCTCCCGGGTCGACAACGAGCAGTACTTC. This codes for CASSSRVDNEQYF.